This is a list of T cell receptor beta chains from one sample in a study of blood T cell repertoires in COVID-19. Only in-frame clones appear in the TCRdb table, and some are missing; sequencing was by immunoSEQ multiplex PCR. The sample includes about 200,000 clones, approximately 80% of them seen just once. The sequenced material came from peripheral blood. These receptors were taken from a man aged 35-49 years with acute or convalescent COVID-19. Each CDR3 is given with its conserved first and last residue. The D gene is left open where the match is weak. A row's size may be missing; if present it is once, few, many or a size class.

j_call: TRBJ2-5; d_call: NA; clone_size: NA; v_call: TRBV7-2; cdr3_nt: TGTGCCAGCAGCTTACTTCGTCCAGGGGGGAGAGAGACCCAGTACTTC; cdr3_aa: CASSLLRPGGRETQYF
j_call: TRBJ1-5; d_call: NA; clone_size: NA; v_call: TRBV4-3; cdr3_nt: TGCGCCAGCAGCTTGGACGGGACATCCTATCAGCCCCAGCATTTT; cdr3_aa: CASSLDGTSYQPQHF
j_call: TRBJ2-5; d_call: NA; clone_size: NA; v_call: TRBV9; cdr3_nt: TGTGCCAGCAGCCTCCTGGACAGTCCCCAAGAGACCCAGTACTTC; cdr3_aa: CASSLLDSPQETQYF
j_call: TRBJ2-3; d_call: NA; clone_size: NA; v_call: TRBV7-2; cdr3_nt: TGTGCCAGCAGCTTAGCAGGGGTTAGCACAGATACGCAGTATTTT; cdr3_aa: CASSLAGVSTDTQYF
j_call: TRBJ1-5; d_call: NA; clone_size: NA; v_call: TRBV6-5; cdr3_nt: TGTGCCAGCAGCCCCTCTCGGGGTCATCAGCCCCAGCATTTT; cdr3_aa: CASSPSRGHQPQHF
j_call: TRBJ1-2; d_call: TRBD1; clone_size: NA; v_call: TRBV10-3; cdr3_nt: TGTGCCATCATGGGCGCCGGGACAGACAACTATGGCTACACCTTC; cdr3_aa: CAIMGAGTDNYGYTF
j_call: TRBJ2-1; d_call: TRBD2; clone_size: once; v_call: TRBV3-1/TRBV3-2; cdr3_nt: TGTGCCAGCAGCCATTATAGCGGGAGCATCGACAATGAGCAGTTCTTC; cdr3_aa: CASSHYSGSIDNEQFF
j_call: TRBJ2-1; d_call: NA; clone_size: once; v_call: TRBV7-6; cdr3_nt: TGTGCCAGCAGCTTACGCGGGGCCCCCTACAATGAGCAGTTCTTC; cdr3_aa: CASSLRGAPYNEQFF
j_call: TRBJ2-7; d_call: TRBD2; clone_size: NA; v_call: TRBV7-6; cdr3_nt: TGTGCCAGCAGCGCGCTAGGAGCGGGAGGGTCCTACGAGCAGTACTTC; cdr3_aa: CASSALGAGGSYEQYF
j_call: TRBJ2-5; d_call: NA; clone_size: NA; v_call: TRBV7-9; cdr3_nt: TGTGCCAGCAGCTGGGACAAGGAGACCCAGTACTTC; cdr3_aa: CASSWDKETQYF
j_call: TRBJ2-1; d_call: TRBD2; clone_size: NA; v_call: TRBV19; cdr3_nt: TGTGCCAGTAGACAAACTAGCGGGAGCCACAATGAGCAGTTCTTC; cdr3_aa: CASRQTSGSHNEQFF
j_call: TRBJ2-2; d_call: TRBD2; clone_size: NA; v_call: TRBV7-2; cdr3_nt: TGTGCCAGCAGAGGACTAGCGGGAACTCGGGGCGGGGAGCTGTTTTTT; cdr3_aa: CASRGLAGTRGGELFF
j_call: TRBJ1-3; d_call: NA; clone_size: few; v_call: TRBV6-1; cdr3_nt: TGTGCCAGCAGTGAAGGGGTGGCAGGGATTAGGGGTTCTGGAAACACCATATATTTT; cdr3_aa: CASSEGVAGIRGSGNTIYF
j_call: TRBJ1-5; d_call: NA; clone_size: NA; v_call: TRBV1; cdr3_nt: TGCACCAGCAGCCCCGGGGACAGGGACTATCAGCCCCAGCATTTT; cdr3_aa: CTSSPGDRDYQPQHF
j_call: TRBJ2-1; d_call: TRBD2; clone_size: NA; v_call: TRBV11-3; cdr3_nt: TGTGCCAGCAGCCTGGGAGGCGGGAGTCATAATGAGCAGTTCTTC; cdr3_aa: CASSLGGGSHNEQFF
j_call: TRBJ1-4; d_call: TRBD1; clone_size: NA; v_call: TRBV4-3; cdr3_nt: TGCGCCAGCAGTCAAGAGTTACAGGGGGCGAGTGAAAAACTGTTTTTT; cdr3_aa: CASSQELQGASEKLFF
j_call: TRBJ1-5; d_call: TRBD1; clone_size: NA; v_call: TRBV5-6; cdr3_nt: TGTGCCAGCACACTGGGACAGGGTGGTCAGCCCCAGCATTTT; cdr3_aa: CASTLGQGGQPQHF
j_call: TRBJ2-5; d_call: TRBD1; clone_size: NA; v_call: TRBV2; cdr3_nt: TGTGCCAGCAGTGGAGGACAGGGGGCTGAGACCCAGTACTTC; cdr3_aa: CASSGGQGAETQYF